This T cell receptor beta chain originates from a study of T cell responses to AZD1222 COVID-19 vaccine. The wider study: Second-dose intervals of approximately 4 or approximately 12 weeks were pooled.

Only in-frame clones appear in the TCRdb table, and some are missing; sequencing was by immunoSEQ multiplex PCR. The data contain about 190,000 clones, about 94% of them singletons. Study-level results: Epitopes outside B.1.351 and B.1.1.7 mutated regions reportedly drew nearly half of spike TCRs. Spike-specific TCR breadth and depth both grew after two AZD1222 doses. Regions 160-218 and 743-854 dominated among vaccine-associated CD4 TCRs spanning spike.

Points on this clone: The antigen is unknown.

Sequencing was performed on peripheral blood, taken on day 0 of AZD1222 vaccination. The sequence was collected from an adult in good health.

CDR3: CASSQVYQDREEYSNQPQHF. CDR3 DNA: TGTGCCAGCAGCCAAGTTTATCAGGACAGGGAGGAGTATAGCAATCAGCCCCAGCATTTT. The chain joins TRBV14 to TRBJ1-5, with 8 bases fitting TRBD1. Trimming at V came to 1 base and at J to 0 bases, leaving 14 bases not matched to a gene. CDR1 and CDR2 (germline): SGHDN, FVKESK. The CDR3 runs 20 residues.